These 20 T cell receptor beta chains were all obtained from the same sample, sequenced in a study of T cell repertoires in cytomegalovirus infection. TCRdb re-analysed the reads in MiXCR, keeping a single row per CDR3 protein. This sample has under 200,000 distinct CDR3 sequences, with less than 25% found just once. These receptors' antigens are unknown. Material: CD8+ T cells from cultured PBMCs, obtained from culture after CMV antigen stimulation. These receptors were collected from a human donor in good health (CMV status not recorded). Some clones in this sample may be carry-over from other donors' samples.

This clonotype came up a few times. The chain has TRBV7-2 and TRBJ1-2, with TRBD1 matching over 7 bases. CDR3 length: 14 amino acids. Germline V gives CDR1 SGHTA, CDR2 FQGNSA. J gave up 8 bases and V 8 bases, and 14 bases lay outside the gene matches. CDR3 amino acids: CASLTRQGREGYTF. The CDR3 DNA reads TGTGCCAGCCTTACTAGACAGGGCCGGGAGGGCTACACCTTC.

This clonotype has just a few counts. J is TRBJ2-1 and V is TRBV27, with 11 bases fitting TRBD2. The CDR3 loop spans 15 amino acids. From germline, CDR1 is MNHEY and CDR2 SMNVEV (reference sequence). Trimming removed 6 bases from V and 5 bases from J; junction bases left unmatched: 6. In nucleotides, the CDR3 is TGTGCCAGCAGACGCGGGACTAGCGGTGACAATGAGCAGTTCTTC. Its protein product is CASRRGTSGDNEQFF.

This clonotype was seen a few times. V and J are TRBV2 and TRBJ1-2; maybe TRBD1 (5 bases). The length of the CDR3 is 16 residues. Germline V lookup: CDR1 SNHLY, CDR2 FYNNEI. V shed 6 bases and J shed 0 bases, with 17 bases lying between them. The chain's CDR3 is CASRDPGTYANYGYTF. The CDR3 region has the DNA TGTGCCAGCAGGGACCCCGGGACTTACGCTAACTATGGCTACACCTTC.

The gene calls are TRBV28 and TRBJ2-5, with D unclear. V lost 3 bases and J lost 5, with 10 bases in between. CDR1 and CDR2 (germline): MDHEN, SYDVKM. CDR3 length equals 13 residues. This CDR3 is CASSLGLRETQYF. CDR3 bases: TGTGCCAGCAGTTTGGGCCTACGGGAGACCCAGTACTTC.

This clonotype was recorded a few times. The chain employs TRBV10-3 and TRBJ2-5; D is undetermined. Trimming took off 4 bases at V and 8 bases at J, with 14 bases between the two ends. CDR3 length: 13 amino acids. Germline CDR1 and CDR2: ENHRY and SYGVKD. The CDR3 DNA reads TGTGCCATCAGTGCCGACCCCCAGGAAACCCAGTACTTC. Protein product: CAISADPQETQYF.

This clonotype was seen only a few times. This sequence joins TRBV7-2 and TRBJ1-1; D is perhaps TRBD1 (5 bases). Trimming cost V 2 bases and J 4 bases, with 11 bases left between them. CDR1 SGHTA and CDR2 FQGNSA come from the germline V gene. This CDR3 has 14 residues. CDR3 sequence (DNA): TGTGCCAGCAGCTTAAGTCCGGGGGGCACTGAAGCTTTCTTT. The encoded protein is CASSLSPGGTEAFF.

This chain connects TRBV12-5 to TRBJ1-1; D unclear. The CDR3 covers 13 residues. From germline, CDR1 is LGHNT and CDR2 FRNRAP. Deletions cut 2 bases from V and 1 base from J, with 5 bases between. CDR3 region: CASGLTQNTEAFF. The DNA for the CDR3 is TGTGCTAGTGGTTTGACCCAGAACACTGAAGCTTTCTTT.

Only a few counts were recorded for this clonotype. This rearrangement joins TRBV7-9 to TRBJ1-2; 9 nucleotides line up with TRBD1. The V gene end was trimmed by 1 base and the J gene end by 4 bases; junction bases not matched to a gene: 10. The germline V gene encodes CDR1 SEHNR and CDR2 FQNEAQ (reference sequence). The CDR3 totals 17 residues. The CDR3 protein is CASSLEGTGIPSYGYTF. The CDR3 nucleotides read TGTGCCAGCAGCTTAGAAGGGACAGGGATCCCCTCCTATGGCTACACCTTC.

This clonotype was found a few times. V is TRBV6-2 or TRBV6-3 and J is TRBJ2-7, with 7 bases aligning to TRBD1. Germline V gives CDR1 MNHEY, CDR2 SVGEGT. CDR3 length: 16 amino acids. J lost 2 bases, V lost 7 bases, and 14 bases had no gene match. CDR3 bases: TGTGCCAGCATCGGGACAATCCGGGACAGAGCCTACGAGCAGTACTTC. Translation: CASIGTIRDRAYEQYF.

This clonotype has only a few counts. The chain couples TRBV19 to TRBJ1-2; the D gene is possibly TRBD1 (6 bases). The ends were cut back, 7 bases at V and 3 bases at J, with 12 bases in the middle. The CDR3 extends over 13 amino acids. Germline values: CDR1 LNHDA, CDR2 SQIVND (reference sequence). The DNA for the CDR3 is TGTGCCAGTAAAAACAGGGAGCACTATGGCTACACCTTC. Its translation: CASKNREHYGYTF.

J is TRBJ1-4 and V is TRBV7-9; D is perhaps TRBD1 (6 bases). The germline CDR1 and CDR2 sequences are SEHNR and FQNEAQ (reference sequence). This CDR3 has 16 amino acids. Trimming removed 5 bases at V and 5 bases at J, with 18 bases between. The CDR3 DNA reads TGTGCCAGCAGCCCCGGGACACCCAAGGAGAATGAAAAACTGTTTTTT. Amino acid sequence: CASSPGTPKENEKLFF. The complete variable domain, with remaining parts taken from reference TRBV7-9 and TRBJ1-4, reads DTGVSQNPRHKITKRGQNVTFRCDPISEHNRLYWYRQTLGQGPEFLTYFQNEAQLEKSRLLSDRFSAERPKGSFSTLEIQRTEQGDSAMYLCASSPGTPKENEKLFFGSGTQLSVL.

This clonotype came up a few times. This chain links TRBV7-9 with TRBJ1-4; D unclear. This CDR3 spans 14 amino acids. Trimming stripped 6 bases from V and 0 bases from J, with 8 bases between. CDR1 is SEHNR and CDR2 is FQNEAQ in the germline V gene (reference sequence). This chain's CDR3 is CASSPSATNEKLFF. The CDR3 nucleotides read TGTGCCAGCAGTCCCTCAGCAACTAATGAAAAACTGTTTTTT. The full variable domain, in which reference TRBV7-9 and TRBJ1-4 provide the parts outside the CDR3, is DTGVSQNPRHKITKRGQNVTFRCDPISEHNRLYWYRQTLGQGPEFLTYFQNEAQLEKSRLLSDRFSAERPKGSFSTLEIQRTEQGDSAMYLCASSPSATNEKLFFGSGTQLSVL.

V and J are TRBV12-3 or TRBV12-4 and TRBJ2-2, with 16 bases that match TRBD2. J was trimmed by 6 bases and V by 5 bases; bases with no gene match: 12. The CDR3 loop spans 19 amino acids. CDR3 amino acids: CASSQIPGLAGGSAGELFF. CDR3 DNA: TGTGCCAGCAGTCAGATTCCGGGACTAGCGGGGGGGTCAGCCGGGGAGCTGTTTTTT.

This clonotype was seen a few times. This chain links TRBV28 with TRBJ1-3; 8 bases map to TRBD1. Losses at the gene ends were 8 bases for V and 0 bases for J; bases not matched to a gene: 15. Germline V gene sequence: CDR1 MDHEN, CDR2 SYDVKM. CDR3 length equals 18 residues. The CDR3 nucleotides read TGTGCCAGCCGGCGCCCCGGGACAGGCTTTCGCTCTGGAAACACCATATATTTT. Its protein product is CASRRPGTGFRSGNTIYF.

The J gene is TRBJ2-1, the V gene TRBV7-3; D gene ambiguous. V shed 5 bases and J shed 6 bases, with 8 bases lying between them. This CDR3 has 12 amino acids. CDR1 is SGHTA and CDR2 is FQGTGA in the germline V gene. CDR3 region: CASSGASNEQFF. In DNA form, the CDR3 reads TGTGCCAGCAGCGGAGCAAGCAATGAGCAGTTCTTC.

This chain connects TRBV7-9 to TRBJ2-5; TRBD2 matches at 10 bases. Losses at the gene ends were 5 bases for V and 5 bases for J; bases not matched to a gene: 5. This CDR3 spans 14 amino acids. Germline V gives CDR1 SEHNR, CDR2 FQNEAQ (reference sequence). The CDR3: CASSPGLATETQYF. The CDR3, as DNA: TGTGCCAGCAGCCCGGGACTAGCGACGGAGACCCAGTACTTC.

The J gene is TRBJ2-6, the V gene TRBV6-5; 7 bases map to TRBD1. V lost 0 bases and J lost 0; bases outside the gene matches: 5. The CDR3 totals 18 residues. CDR1 MNHEY and CDR2 SVGAGI come from the germline V gene. CDR3 nucleotide sequence: TGTGCCAGCAGTTACTCGACAGGGACAGCCTCTGGGGCCAACGTCCTGACTTTC. It yields the protein CASSYSTGTASGANVLTF.

This rearrangement joins TRBV6-1 to TRBJ1-2; no firm D call. The CDR3 loop spans 13 amino acids. Germline-derived CDR1 and CDR2 are MNHNS and SASEGT. V gave up 5 bases and J gave up 8 bases, with 15 bases separating them. The CDR3, as DNA: TGTGCCAGCAGTTGGGTTTTCCGAGGAGGCTACACCTTC. Protein: CASSWVFRGGYTF.

In its sample, this clonotype ranks as medium-sized. The gene calls are TRBV2 and TRBJ2-2; 8 nucleotides match TRBD2. The CDR3 is made up of 16 amino acids. The V gene's germline CDR1 is SNHLY and CDR2 FYNNEI. J lost 2 bases, V lost 7 bases, and 9 bases had no gene match. The CDR3 nucleotides are TGTGCCAGCACCTTTAGCGGGGTCACCAACACCGGGGAGCTGTTTTTT. It codes for CASTFSGVTNTGELFF.

The rearrangement links TRBV7-2 to TRBJ1-5; no clear D. V was cut by 4 bases and J by 1 base, with 11 bases left in between. Germline V lookup: CDR1 SGHTA, CDR2 FQGNSA. The CDR3 length is 15 residues. The CDR3 spells CASSWNDGSNQPQHF. The CDR3 coding sequence is TGTGCCAGCAGCTGGAACGACGGGAGCAATCAGCCCCAGCATTTT. Full variable domain (rest looked up from reference TRBV7-2 and TRBJ1-5): GAGVSQSPSNKVTEKGKDVELRCDPISGHTALYWYRQSLGQGLEFLIYFQGNSAPDKSGLPSDRFSAERTGGSVSTLTIQRTQQEDSAVYLCASSWNDGSNQPQHFGDGTRLSIL.